This TCR beta chain was sequenced in a study of radiotherapy plus CTLA-4 blockade in lung cancer. Study-wide background: The study recorded objective responses in 18% of patients and disease control in 31%.

TCRdb's table, derived via immunoSEQ multiplex PCR, lists solely in-frame clones and lacks some. Here the sample spans 65,000 to 85,000 clones, under 75% being singletons. Study-wide points: In blood, TCR clones derived from the tumor expanded after radiotherapy plus ipilimumab.

On this clone: Antigen specificity is unknown.

People whose metastatic non-small-cell lung cancer was chemo-refractory got focal radiation along with CTLA-4 blockade by ipilimumab. The sequence derives from a human donor with non-small cell lung cancer whose response to radiotherapy plus ipilimumab could not be evaluated. Sample: peripheral blood, taken from a patient treated with radiotherapy plus ipilimumab.

The CDR3, as DNA: TGTGCCAGCTCACCCTCCGGACAGAGAGACTATTCACCCCTCCACTTT. It specifies CASSPSGQRDYSPLHF. This chain uses TRBV18 with TRBJ1-6; TRBD1 might be the D (6 bases). Germline lookup yields CDR1 KGHSH and CDR2 LQKENI. CDR3 size: 16 residues. Trimming shortened V by 3 bases and J by 8 bases, and 17 bases separated the two germline ends.